This passage covers 10 T cell receptor beta chains from one sample sequenced in a study of shared clonotypes between healthy human individuals. Here immunoSEQ multiplex PCR was the method, and the copy in TCRdb shows in-frame clones only, minus some. Of under 1,100,000 clones in the sample, roughly 80% were seen once. Sequenced: memory CD4+ T cells sorted from blood. Subset reported: CD45RA-negative fraction. These receptor sequences come from a man aged 18 to 35 in good health.

The chain is built from TRBV5-8 and TRBJ2-1; TRBD2 aligns across 8 bases. The CDR3 totals 14 residues. Germline values: CDR1 SGHTS, CDR2 YDEGEE. V gave up 0 bases and J gave up 6 bases; unmatched junction bases: 2. The CDR3, as DNA: TGTGCCAGCAGCTTGGAGACTAGCGTCAATGAGCAGTTCTTC. It yields the protein CASSLETSVNEQFF.

Ten or more counts support this clone. The chain carries TRBV10-2 and TRBJ2-2; the D gene is possibly TRBD2 (5 bases). Germline loops: CDR1 WSHSY, CDR2 SAAADI. V was shortened by 0 bases and J by 4 bases, with 6 bases between the two germline ends. The CDR3 consists of 14 residues. For the CDR3, the DNA is TGCGCCAGCAGTGAGTCCGGGATCACCGGGGAGCTGTTTTTT. Protein product: CASSESGITGELFF.

The chain combines TRBV25-1 with TRBJ2-4; 7 positions match TRBD1. The CDR3 loop spans 14 amino acids. Germline CDR1 is MGHDK and CDR2 is SYGVNS. Unmatched junction bases numbered 3, after V lost 5 bases and J lost 2 bases. In DNA form, the CDR3 reads TGTGCCAGCAGTCTGACAGGGTCCAAAAACATTCAGTACTTC. Translated: CASSLTGSKNIQYF.

The V call is TRBV2, the J call TRBJ1-5, with a possible D match to TRBD1 (5 bases). V lost 5 bases and J 2 bases, leaving 13 bases between the germline ends. The CDR3 covers 15 residues. CDR1 and CDR2 (germline): SNHLY, FYNNEI. CDR3 nucleotide sequence: TGTGCCAGCAGTCGAGAAGGGGACGGCAATCAGCCCCAGCATTTT. Residues: CASSREGDGNQPQHF.

This rearrangement joins TRBV19 to TRBJ1-2; no reliable D call. Per the germline V gene, CDR1 is LNHDA and CDR2 is SQIVND (reference sequence). V lost 6 bases and J lost 2, with 7 bases in between. The CDR3 spans 12 residues. For the CDR3, the DNA is TGTGCCAGTAGACAGAAAAACTATGGCTACACCTTC. Translating it yields CASRQKNYGYTF. The full variable domain, its missing parts supplied by reference TRBV19 and TRBJ1-2, is DGGITQSPKYLFRKEGQNVTLSCEQNLNHDAMYWYRQDPGQGLRLIYYSQIVNDFQKGDIAEGYSVSREKKESFPLTVTSAQKNPTAFYLCASRQKNYGYTFGSGTRLTVV.

The chain links TRBV30 to TRBJ2-7, with 9 bases that match TRBD1. Losses at the gene ends were 0 bases for V and 5 bases for J; bases not matched to a gene: 5. Germline CDR1 is GTSNPN and CDR2 is SVGIG (reference sequence). This CDR3 contains 14 residues. The CDR3 loop is CAWSVQQGADEQYF. The CDR3 DNA reads as TGTGCCTGGAGTGTACAACAGGGGGCGGACGAGCAGTACTTC.

As to this clone: This sample also contains other DNA sequences that code for the same CDR3. The V gene is TRBV7-9, the J gene TRBJ2-3; D not resolved. CDR3 length equals 12 residues. V lost 4 bases to trimming and J lost 3 bases, with 5 bases between them. The V gene's germline CDR1 is SEHNR and CDR2 FQNEAQ (reference sequence). This CDR3 is CASSYQTDTQYF. In DNA form, the CDR3 reads TGTGCCAGCAGCTACCAAACAGATACGCAGTATTTT. Looking up the rest from reference TRBV7-9 and TRBJ2-3 gives the full variable domain: DTGVSQNPRHKITKRGQNVTFRCDPISEHNRLYWYRQTLGQGPEFLTYFQNEAQLEKSRLLSDRFSAERPKGSFSTLEIQRTEQGDSAMYLCASSYQTDTQYFGPGTRLTVL.

The V call is TRBV5-4, the J call TRBJ2-4, with 7 bases identical to TRBD2. Unmatched junction bases numbered 11, after V lost 0 bases and J lost 8 bases. This CDR3 is built from 16 residues. Per the germline V gene, CDR1 is SGHNT and CDR2 is YYREEE (reference sequence). The CDR3 protein is CASSLAGPAGSDIQYF. The DNA of the CDR3 is TGTGCCAGCAGCTTGGCAGGACCAGCGGGGAGTGACATTCAGTACTTC. The whole variable domain, remainder taken from reference TRBV5-4 and TRBJ2-4, is ETGVTQSPTHLIKTRGQQVTLRCSSQSGHNTVSWYQQALGQGPQFIFQYYREEENGRGNFPPRFSGLQFPNYSSELNVNALELDDSALYLCASSLAGPAGSDIQYFGAGTRLSVL.

Concerning this clone: The junction shows a germline mismatch at one end, possibly a read error. This chain uses TRBV7-7 with TRBJ2-7; TRBD1 matches at 8 bases. Per the germline V gene, CDR1 is SSHAT and CDR2 is FNYEAQ (reference sequence). This CDR3 is built from 14 residues. The CDR3 region has the DNA TGTGCTAGCAGCCCAACAGGGGGTCCCTACGAGCAGTACTTC. Protein sequence: CASSPTGGPYEQYF.

This clone was recorded once. The V and J genes are TRBV18 and TRBJ1-4; 10 bases map to TRBD1. The V gene's germline CDR1 is KGHSH and CDR2 LQKENI. J lost 6 bases, V lost 3 bases, and 7 bases had no gene match. The CDR3 sequence is 16 residues long. The CDR3, as DNA: TGTGCCAGCTCACCCTCCAGGGGGACAGGGGATGAAAAACTGTTTTTT. Translated: CASSPSRGTGDEKLFF.